In its sample, the clone carrying this T cell receptor (beta chain) was seen once. Profiled with immunoSEQ multiplex PCR; TCRdb holds only in-frame clones, not every one. The profile shows 140,000 or so clones, 90% to 95% of them singletons. The CDR3 has 15 amino acids. Unmatched junction bases numbered 4, after V lost 6 bases and J lost 4 bases. CDR1 MNHEY and CDR2 SVGAGI come from the germline V gene. The sample belongs to a study of control samples from healthy donors and cancer patients. The clonotype comes from a man aged 55 to 70 with colorectal cancer. The chain has TRBV6-5 and TRBJ2-1; 12 positions agree with TRBD2. The sequencing input was PBMCs. DNA of the CDR3: TGTGCCAGCAGCCAAACTAGCGGGGGGTACAATGAGCAGTTCTTC. As protein: CASSQTSGGYNEQFF.